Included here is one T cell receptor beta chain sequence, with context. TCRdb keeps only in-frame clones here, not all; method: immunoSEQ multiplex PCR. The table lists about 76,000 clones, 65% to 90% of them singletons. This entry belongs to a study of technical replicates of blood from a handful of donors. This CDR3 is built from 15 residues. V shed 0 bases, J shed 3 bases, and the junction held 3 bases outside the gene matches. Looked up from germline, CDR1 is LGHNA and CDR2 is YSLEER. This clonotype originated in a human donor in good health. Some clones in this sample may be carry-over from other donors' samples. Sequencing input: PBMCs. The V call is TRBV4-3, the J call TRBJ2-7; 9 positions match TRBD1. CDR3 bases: TGCGCCAGCAGCCAAGATCGGGGACAGGGCTACGAGCAGTACTTC. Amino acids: CASSQDRGQGYEQYF.